The present entry profiles one TCR beta chain with its context. What it binds is not known. Libraries were prepared by immunoSEQ multiplex PCR; TCRdb keeps only in-frame clonotypes and omits some of them. The data contain about 84,000 clones, approximately 85% of them singletons. This record belongs to a study of T cell responses to AZD1222 COVID-19 vaccine. Findings of the study overall: The study identified only a handful of AZD1222 recipients as seropositive at baseline. Increases in Spike-specific TCR breadth and depth were seen after two AZD1222 doses. The study sampled repertoires only after the peak T cell response. The sample set comprised mostly white British donors with more females, and clonal diversity was possibly underestimated.

The CDR3 runs to 15 residues. Unmatched junction bases numbered 9, after V lost 0 bases and J lost 9 bases. Germline V gene sequence: CDR1 MGHDK, CDR2 SYGVNS. The V call is TRBV25-1, the J call TRBJ2-7; 9 bases align to TRBD1. The receptor's source is an adult who received the AZD1222 COVID-19 vaccine. Sequencing used peripheral blood, obtained 28 days after the second AZD1222 dose. CDR3 coding DNA: TGTGCCAGCAGTGAATACTCGGACAGGGGCTTGGGGCAGTACTTC. Encoded protein: CASSEYSDRGLGQYF.